The clone carrying this T cell receptor (beta chain) has just a few counts. Authors' processing steps: It was from reference gene primer amplification that nucleated cell counts were estimated. Generated by immunoSEQ multiplex PCR, the TCRdb table keeps only in-frame clones and is missing some. That table is the source of V, J and clone size, and D and trimming were worked out from the DNA. The sample lists roughly 150,000 clones, 70% to 80% occurring once. This sample is part of a study of blood T cell repertoires in COVID-19. Study-wide background: Among Cohort 3 donors, those recovered had two negative PCRs, clearance, or symptom resolution. The cDNA or gDNA used as material had been derived from T cells, B-cell-depleted T cells, or PBMCs.

J was trimmed by 5 bases and V by 1 base; bases with no gene match: 5. CDR1 is SGHNT and CDR2 is YENEEA in the germline V gene. The CDR3 sequence is 15 residues long. The TCR comes from a woman between 65 and 79 years old in a cohort exposed to, infected with or recovered from COVID-19 (not recorded which). This sequence joins TRBV11-3 and TRBJ2-1, with 7 bases that match TRBD2. Sequences were obtained from PBMCs or T cells enriched from blood (not recorded which). CDR3 coding DNA: TGTGCCAGCAGCTTAGGGGGAGGGATTAACAATGAGCAGTTCTTC. It codes for CASSLGGGINNEQFF.